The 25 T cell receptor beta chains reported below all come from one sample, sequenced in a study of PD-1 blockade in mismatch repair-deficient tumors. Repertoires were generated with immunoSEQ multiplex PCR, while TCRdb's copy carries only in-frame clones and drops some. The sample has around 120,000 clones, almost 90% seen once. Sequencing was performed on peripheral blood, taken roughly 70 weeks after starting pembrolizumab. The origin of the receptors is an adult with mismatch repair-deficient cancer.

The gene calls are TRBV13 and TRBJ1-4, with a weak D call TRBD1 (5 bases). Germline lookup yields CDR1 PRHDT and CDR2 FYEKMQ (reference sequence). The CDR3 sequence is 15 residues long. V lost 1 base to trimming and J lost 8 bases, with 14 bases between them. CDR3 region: CASSLAGGSEEKLFF. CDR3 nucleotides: TGTGCCAGCAGCTTAGCCGGGGGATCGGAAGAAAAACTGTTTTTT.

The CDR3 sequence is CAASWGGNQPQHF. The CDR3 nucleotides read TGTGCCGCCTCATGGGGGGGCAATCAGCCCCAGCATTTT. This chain connects TRBV19 to TRBJ1-5, with D possibly being TRBD1 (5 bases). Germline values: CDR1 LNHDA, CDR2 SQIVND (reference sequence). V was shortened by 11 bases and J by 2 bases, with 13 bases between the two germline ends. This CDR3 is built from 13 residues.

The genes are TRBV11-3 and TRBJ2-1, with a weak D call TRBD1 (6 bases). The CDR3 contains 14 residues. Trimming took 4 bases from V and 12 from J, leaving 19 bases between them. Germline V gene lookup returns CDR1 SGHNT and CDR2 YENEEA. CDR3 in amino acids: CASSSRDERGGQFF. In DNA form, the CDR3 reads TGTGCCAGCAGCTCCCGGGACGAGAGAGGGGGGCAGTTCTTC.

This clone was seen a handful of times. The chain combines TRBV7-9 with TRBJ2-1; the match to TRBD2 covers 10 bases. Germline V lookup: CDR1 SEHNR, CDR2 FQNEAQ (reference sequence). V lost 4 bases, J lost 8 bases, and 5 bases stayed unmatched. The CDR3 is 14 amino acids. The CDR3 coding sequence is TGTGCCAGCAGCTCTAGCGGGAGACTGCATGAGCAGTTCTTC. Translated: CASSSSGRLHEQFF.

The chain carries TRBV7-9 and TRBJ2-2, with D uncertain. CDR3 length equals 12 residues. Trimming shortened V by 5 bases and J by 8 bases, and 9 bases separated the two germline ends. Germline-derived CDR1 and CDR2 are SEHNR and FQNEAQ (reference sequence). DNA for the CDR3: TGTGCCAGCAGCCCGGTTTTGGGGGAGCTGTTTTTT. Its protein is CASSPVLGELFF.

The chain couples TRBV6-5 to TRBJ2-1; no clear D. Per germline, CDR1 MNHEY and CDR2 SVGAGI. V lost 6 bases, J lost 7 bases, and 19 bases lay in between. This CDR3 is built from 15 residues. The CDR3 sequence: CASSPRSGPGNEQFF. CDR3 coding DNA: TGTGCCAGCAGCCCCAGATCAGGCCCCGGGAATGAGCAGTTCTTC.

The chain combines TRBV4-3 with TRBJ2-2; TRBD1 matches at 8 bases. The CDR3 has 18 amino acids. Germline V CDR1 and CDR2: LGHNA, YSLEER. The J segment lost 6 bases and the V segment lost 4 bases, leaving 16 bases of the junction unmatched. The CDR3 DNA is TGCGCCAGCAGCCTCAGGACAGGGCGAAAATATCTCTCCGGGGAGCTGTTTTTT. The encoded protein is CASSLRTGRKYLSGELFF.

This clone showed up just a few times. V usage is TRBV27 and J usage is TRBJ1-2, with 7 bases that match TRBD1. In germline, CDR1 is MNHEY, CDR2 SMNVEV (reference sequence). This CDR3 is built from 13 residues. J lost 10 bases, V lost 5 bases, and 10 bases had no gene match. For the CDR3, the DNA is TGTGCCAGCAGTATAGGCAGGGGGTCCGACTACACCTTC. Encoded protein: CASSIGRGSDYTF.

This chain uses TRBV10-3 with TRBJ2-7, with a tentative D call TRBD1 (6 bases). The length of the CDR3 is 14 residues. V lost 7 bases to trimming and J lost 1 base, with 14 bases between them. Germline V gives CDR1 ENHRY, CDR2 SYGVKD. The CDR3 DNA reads TGTGCCATCATGAAGAACAGGGTGTCCTACGAGCAGTACTTC. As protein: CAIMKNRVSYEQYF.

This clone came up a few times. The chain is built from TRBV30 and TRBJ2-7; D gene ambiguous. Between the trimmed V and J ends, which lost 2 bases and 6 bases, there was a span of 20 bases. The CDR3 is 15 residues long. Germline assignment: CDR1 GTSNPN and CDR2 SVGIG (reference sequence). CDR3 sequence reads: CAWSPRTGQISEQYF. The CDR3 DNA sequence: TGTGCCTGGAGTCCAAGGACGGGCCAAATATCCGAGCAGTACTTC.

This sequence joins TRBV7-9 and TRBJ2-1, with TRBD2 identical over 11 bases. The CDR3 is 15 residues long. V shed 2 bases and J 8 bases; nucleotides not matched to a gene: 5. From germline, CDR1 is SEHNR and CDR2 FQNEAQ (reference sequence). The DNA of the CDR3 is TGTGCCAGCAGCTTATCTCTAGCGGGAGGAGATGAGCAGTTCTTC. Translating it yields CASSLSLAGGDEQFF.

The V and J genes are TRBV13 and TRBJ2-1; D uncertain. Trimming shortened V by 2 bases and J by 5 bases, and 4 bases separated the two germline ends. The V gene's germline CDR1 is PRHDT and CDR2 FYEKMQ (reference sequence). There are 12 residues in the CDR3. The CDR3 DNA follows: TGTGCCAGCAGCTTATTGGACAATGAGCAGTTCTTC. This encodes CASSLLDNEQFF.

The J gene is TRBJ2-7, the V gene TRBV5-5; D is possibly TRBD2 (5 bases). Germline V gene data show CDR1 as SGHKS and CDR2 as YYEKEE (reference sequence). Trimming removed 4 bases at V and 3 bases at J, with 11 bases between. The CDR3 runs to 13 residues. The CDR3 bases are TGTGCCAGCAGCCCGGGGTTAAGCTACGAGCAGTACTTC. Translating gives CASSPGLSYEQYF.

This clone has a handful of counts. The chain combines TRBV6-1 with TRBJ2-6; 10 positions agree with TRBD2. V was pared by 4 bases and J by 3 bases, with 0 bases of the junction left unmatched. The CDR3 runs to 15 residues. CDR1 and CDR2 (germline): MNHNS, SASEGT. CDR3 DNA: TGTGCCAGCAGTGCTAGCGGGAGTGGGGCCAACGTCCTGACTTTC. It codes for CASSASGSGANVLTF.

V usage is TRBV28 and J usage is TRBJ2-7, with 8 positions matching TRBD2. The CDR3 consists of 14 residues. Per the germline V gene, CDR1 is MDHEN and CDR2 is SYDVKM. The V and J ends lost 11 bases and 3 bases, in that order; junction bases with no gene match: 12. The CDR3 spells CACTGGPRIYEQYF. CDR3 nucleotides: TGTGCCTGTACGGGGGGGCCAAGAATCTACGAGCAGTACTTC.

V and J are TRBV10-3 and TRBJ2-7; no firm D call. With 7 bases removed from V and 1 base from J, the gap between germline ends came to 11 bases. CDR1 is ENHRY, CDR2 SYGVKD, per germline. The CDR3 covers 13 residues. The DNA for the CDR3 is TGTGCCATCAACGGTATCGGATCCTACGAGCAGTACTTC. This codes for CAINGIGSYEQYF.

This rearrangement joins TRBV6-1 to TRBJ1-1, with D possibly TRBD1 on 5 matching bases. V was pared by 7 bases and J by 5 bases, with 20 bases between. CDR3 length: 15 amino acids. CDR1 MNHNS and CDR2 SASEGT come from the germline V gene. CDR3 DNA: TGTGCCAGCACCCCCGGGACTGAGCCGGGGACTGAAGCTTTCTTT. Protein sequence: CASTPGTEPGTEAFF.

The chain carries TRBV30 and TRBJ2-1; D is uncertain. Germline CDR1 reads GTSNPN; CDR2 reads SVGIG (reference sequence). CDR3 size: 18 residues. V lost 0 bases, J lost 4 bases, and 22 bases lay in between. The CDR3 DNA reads TGTGCCTGGAGTGTACCTTTTTATGTGTCGGGCACATACAATGAGCAGTTCTTC. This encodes CAWSVPFYVSGTYNEQFF. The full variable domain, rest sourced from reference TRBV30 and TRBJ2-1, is SQTIHQWPATLVQPVGSPLSLECTVEGTSNPNLYWYRQAAGRGLQLLFYSVGIGQISSEVPQNLSASRPQDRQFILSSKKLLLSDSGFYLCAWSVPFYVSGTYNEQFFGPGTRLTVL.

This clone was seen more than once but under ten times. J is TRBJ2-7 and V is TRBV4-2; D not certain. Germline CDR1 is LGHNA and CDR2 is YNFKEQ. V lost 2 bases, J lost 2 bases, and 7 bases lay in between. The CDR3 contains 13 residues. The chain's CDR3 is CASSQRQTYEQYF. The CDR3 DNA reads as TGTGCCAGCAGCCAACGGCAGACCTACGAGCAGTACTTC.

CDR3 nucleotides: TGTGCCAGCAGCTTGGTGGGCAGGGGTGTTGAGCAGTTCTTC. Amino acid sequence: CASSLVGRGVEQFF. This chain links TRBV5-6 with TRBJ2-1, with a weak D call TRBD1 (6 bases). There are 14 residues in the CDR3. Germline V lookup: CDR1 SGHDT, CDR2 YYEEEE. Trimming pared 0 bases from V and 9 bases from J, leaving 13 bases between. Looking up the rest from reference TRBV5-6 and TRBJ2-1 gives the full variable domain: DAGVTQSPTHLIKTRGQQVTLRCSPKSGHDTVSWYQQALGQGPQFIFQYYEEEERQRGNFPDRFSGHQFPNYSSELNVNALLLGDSALYLCASSLVGRGVEQFFGPGTRLTVL.

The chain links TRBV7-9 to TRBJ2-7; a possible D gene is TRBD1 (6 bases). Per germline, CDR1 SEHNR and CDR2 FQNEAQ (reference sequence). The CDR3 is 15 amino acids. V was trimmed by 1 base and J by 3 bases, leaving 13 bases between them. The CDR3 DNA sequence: TGTGCCAGCAGCTTAGAGTCAGGGGCCTACTACGAGCAGTACTTC. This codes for CASSLESGAYYEQYF.

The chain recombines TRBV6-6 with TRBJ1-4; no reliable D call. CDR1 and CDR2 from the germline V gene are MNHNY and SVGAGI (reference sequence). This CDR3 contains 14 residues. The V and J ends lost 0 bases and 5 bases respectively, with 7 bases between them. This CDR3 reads CASSYSPGNEKLFF. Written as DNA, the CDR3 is TGTGCCAGCAGTTACTCTCCGGGGAATGAAAAACTGTTTTTT.

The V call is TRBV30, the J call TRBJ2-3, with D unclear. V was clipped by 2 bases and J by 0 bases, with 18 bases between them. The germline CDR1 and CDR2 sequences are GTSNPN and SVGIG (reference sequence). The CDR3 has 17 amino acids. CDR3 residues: CAWSPLPPGSSTDTQYF. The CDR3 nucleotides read TGTGCCTGGAGTCCTCTACCCCCAGGCTCTAGCACAGATACGCAGTATTTT.

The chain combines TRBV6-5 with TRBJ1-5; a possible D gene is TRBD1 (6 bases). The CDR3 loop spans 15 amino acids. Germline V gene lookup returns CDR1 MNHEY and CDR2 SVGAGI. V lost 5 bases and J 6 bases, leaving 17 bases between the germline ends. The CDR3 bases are TGTGCCAGCAGTGGGGGTGGGGGCCAAGGTCAGCCCCAGCATTTT. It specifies CASSGGGGQGQPQHF.

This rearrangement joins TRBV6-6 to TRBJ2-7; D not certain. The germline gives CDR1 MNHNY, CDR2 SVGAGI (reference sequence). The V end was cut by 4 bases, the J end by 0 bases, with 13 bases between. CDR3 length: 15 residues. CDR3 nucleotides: TGTGCCAGCAGTTCCGTCACCCGCCCCTCCTACGAGCAGTACTTC. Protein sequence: CASSSVTRPSYEQYF.